The 28 T cell receptor beta chains given below trace back to one sample, sequenced in a study of T-cell memory formation after mild COVID-19. A single record per CDR3 protein comes from TCRdb applying MiXCR to the 5' RACE reads. The table has about 340,000 distinct CDR3 sequences, under 25% seen once. Sequenced material: PBMCs or a T cell subset sorted from them (not recorded which). The receptor source for this set is an adult woman who had mild COVID-19 (a few samples of this study predate the infection). Cell type and time point are not known.

V usage is TRBV15 and J usage is TRBJ2-6; D gene uncertain. The CDR3 consists of 15 residues. Germline V CDR1 and CDR2: LNHNV, YYDKDF (reference sequence). The germline V and J ends were trimmed by 1 base and 0 bases, with 4 bases remaining between them. The CDR3 sequence: CATSRATSGANVLTF. Here the CDR3 DNA reads TGTGCCACCAGCAGAGCCACCTCTGGGGCCAACGTCCTGACTTTC.

This clonotype was detected a few times. The chain couples TRBV19 to TRBJ1-4; the D is unclear. The CDR3 runs 14 residues. V lost 4 bases and J lost 8, with 14 bases in between. Germline CDR1 LNHDA, CDR2 SQIVND (reference sequence). The CDR3 region has the DNA TGTGCCAGTAGTAGGATACCACCCGAGGAAAAACTGTTTTTT. Protein product: CASSRIPPEEKLFF.

The chain links TRBV12-3 or TRBV12-4 to TRBJ2-2; D call uncertain. V dropped 6 bases and J dropped 8 bases, with 10 bases sitting between them. The CDR3 is made up of 12 amino acids. The CDR3: CASSLRFGELFF. The CDR3 DNA reads TGTGCCAGCAGCCTGAGGTTTGGGGAGCTGTTTTTT.

The CDR3 here is CSVVRTGWLRNTEAFF. Here the CDR3 DNA reads TGCAGCGTTGTCCGGACAGGGTGGCTCCGGAACACTGAAGCTTTCTTT. V and J are TRBV29-1 and TRBJ1-1, with TRBD1 matching over 8 bases. Per germline, CDR1 SQVTM and CDR2 ANQGSEA. The junction had 11 bases not matched to a gene; V was cut back by 4 bases and J by 1 base. The CDR3 is 16 amino acids.

The chain uses TRBV6-2 or TRBV6-3 and TRBJ2-7, with 12 bases that match TRBD2. The V and J ends lost 7 bases and 2 bases, in that order; junction bases with no gene match: 3. CDR3 length: 14 amino acids. The V gene's germline CDR1 is MNHEY and CDR2 SVGEGT. This CDR3 reads CASIGLAGPYEQYF. The CDR3 nucleotides read TGTGCCAGCATCGGACTAGCGGGACCCTACGAGCAGTACTTC.

This clonotype was detected a few times. The V and J genes are TRBV4-3 and TRBJ2-2; the match to TRBD2 covers 10 bases. The CDR3 is 18 residues long. Germline V gene lookup returns CDR1 LGHNA and CDR2 YSLEER. Trimming cost V 5 bases and J 4 bases; bases outside gene matches: 13. The CDR3: CASSYAPLAGEPTGELFF. In DNA form, the CDR3 reads TGCGCCAGCAGCTACGCCCCTCTAGCGGGAGAGCCCACCGGGGAGCTGTTTTTT.

The sample holds a few counts of this clonotype. The rearrangement uses TRBV2 and TRBJ2-7; D is uncertain. Between the trimmed V and J ends, which lost 4 bases and 0 bases, there was a span of 10 bases. The germline V gene encodes CDR1 SNHLY and CDR2 FYNNEI. The CDR3 is 14 amino acids. Here the CDR3 DNA reads TGTGCCAGCAGTGGGCACAGTACCTCCTACGAGCAGTACTTC. This codes for CASSGHSTSYEQYF.

The chain recombines TRBV20-1 with TRBJ2-7, with 8 bases fitting TRBD2. With 4 bases clipped from V and 1 base from J, the junction kept 3 bases outside the gene matches. Germline CDR1 and CDR2: DFQATT and SNEGSKA (reference sequence). The length of the CDR3 is 13 residues. The CDR3, as DNA: TGCAGTGCTACCGGGACTAGTTCCTACGAGCAGTACTTC. It encodes CSATGTSSYEQYF.

The CDR3 region has the DNA TGTGCCAGCAGTGAATCTCACAGGGAGAACTATGGCTACACCTTC. Encoded protein: CASSESHRENYGYTF. This chain links TRBV25-1 with TRBJ1-2; possible D gene TRBD1, 6 bases. CDR3 size: 15 residues. Trimming cost V 1 base and J 2 bases, with 11 bases left between them. CDR1 and CDR2 (germline): MGHDK, SYGVNS.

The V call is TRBV11-1, the J call TRBJ2-7, with D perhaps given as TRBD1 or TRBD2 (5 bases each). The V end lost 5 bases, the J end lost 3 bases, and 26 bases lay between the germline ends. The germline gives CDR1 SGHAT, CDR2 FQDESV (reference sequence). The CDR3 runs 18 residues. CDR3 DNA sequence: TGTGCCAGCAGCCGCCATTCAGGGATCGGGGCGTCGGACTACGAGCAGTACTTC. Encoded protein: CASSRHSGIGASDYEQYF.

The chain links TRBV5-1 to TRBJ1-1; TRBD1 is a possible D gene (6 bases). There are 17 residues in the CDR3. The germline gives CDR1 SGHRS, CDR2 YFSETQ. With 0 bases removed from V and 1 base from J, the gap between germline ends came to 16 bases. The CDR3 region is CASSLGPSSGANTEAFF. The CDR3 DNA sequence: TGCGCCAGCAGCTTGGGGCCTTCGTCGGGGGCGAACACTGAAGCTTTCTTT.

The chain joins TRBV6-2 or TRBV6-3 to TRBJ2-3; 11 bases align to TRBD2. V shed 6 bases, J shed 5 bases, and the junction held 7 bases outside the gene matches. The CDR3 runs 15 residues. Germline V gene sequence: CDR1 MNHEY, CDR2 SVGEGT. CDR3 protein: CASRVPGTSGDTQYF. The CDR3 DNA reads TGTGCCAGCAGAGTCCCCGGGACTAGCGGAGATACGCAGTATTTT.

This clonotype has only a few counts. The chain employs TRBV29-1 and TRBJ2-1; 9 nucleotides align to TRBD2. The CDR3 consists of 13 residues. V gave up 2 bases and J gave up 4 bases; unmatched junction bases: 0. Germline assignment: CDR1 SQVTM and CDR2 ANQGSEA. The CDR3 sequence is CSVELAGYNEQFF. CDR3 nucleotide sequence: TGCAGCGTTGAACTAGCGGGGTACAATGAGCAGTTCTTC.

The J gene is TRBJ1-2, the V gene TRBV7-2; 7 nucleotides align to TRBD1. The CDR3 loop spans 14 amino acids. Germline trimming cut 5 bases from V and 4 bases from J; bases unmatched to any gene: 7. In germline, CDR1 is SGHTA, CDR2 FQGNSA. The CDR3 here is CASSHYRDSYGYTF. CDR3 coding DNA: TGTGCCAGCAGCCACTACAGGGACAGCTATGGCTACACCTTC.

The genes are TRBV12-3 or TRBV12-4 and TRBJ2-4; 13 bases map to TRBD2. The CDR3 totals 19 residues. The trim removed 5 bases at V and 0 bases at J, leaving 10 bases unmatched. The DNA of the CDR3 is TGTGCCAGCAGTCCCAGACTAGCGGGGGGACTCCTAGCCAAAAACATTCAGTACTTC. Its translation: CASSPRLAGGLLAKNIQYF.

This chain links TRBV7-2 with TRBJ2-7; the match to TRBD1 covers 7 bases. The CDR3 runs to 14 residues. V was clipped by 3 bases and J by 6 bases; unmatched bases: 8. Germline V CDR1 and CDR2: SGHTA, FQGNSA. This chain's CDR3 is CASSFAPPGGEQYF. CDR3 in DNA: TGTGCCAGCAGCTTCGCCCCGCCAGGGGGCGAGCAGTACTTC.

This clonotype was counted ten times or more. The chain couples TRBV5-1 to TRBJ1-1; D is possibly TRBD1 (6 bases). The V gene's germline CDR1 is SGHRS and CDR2 YFSETQ. The CDR3 sequence is 18 residues long. V lost 2 bases and J lost 0, with 20 bases in between. The CDR3 loop is CASSFRGPEPTLNTEAFF. The DNA of the CDR3 is TGCGCCAGCAGCTTTCGGGGGCCAGAACCGACCTTGAACACTGAAGCTTTCTTT.

This chain connects TRBV24-1 to TRBJ1-2; D is ambiguous. Trimming removed 4 bases at V and 4 bases at J, with 12 bases between. Germline V gene sequence: CDR1 KGHDR, CDR2 SFDVKD. There are 14 residues in the CDR3. Here the CDR3 reads CATSDRGASYGYTF. The CDR3 nucleotides read TGTGCCACCAGTGACCGGGGAGCGAGCTATGGCTACACCTTC.

The gene calls are TRBV18 and TRBJ2-3, with D tentatively TRBD2 (6 bases). The length of the CDR3 is 16 residues. Germline CDR1 and CDR2: KGHSH and LQKENI. Deletions cut 6 bases from V and 2 bases from J, with 18 bases between. For the CDR3, the DNA is TGTGCCAGCTCTCCCCCTCGCTGGGGGGACACAGATACGCAGTATTTT. It yields the protein CASSPPRWGDTDTQYF.

The table lists this clonotype with a few counts. The chain joins TRBV7-6 to TRBJ1-1, with D uncertain. CDR1 is SGHVS and CDR2 is FNYEAQ in the germline V gene. CDR3 length: 14 residues. Trimming took 4 bases from V and 3 from J, leaving 12 bases between them. The CDR3 coding sequence is TGTGCCAGCAGCTATAAGGAGTGGGACACTGAAGCTTTCTTT. It is translated as CASSYKEWDTEAFF.

This clonotype was observed a handful of times. V and J are TRBV5-1 and TRBJ2-7, with TRBD2 matching over 11 bases. The J segment lost 4 bases and the V segment lost 4 bases, leaving 7 bases of the junction unmatched. This CDR3 has 15 residues. CDR1 SGHRS and CDR2 YFSETQ come from the germline V gene. The CDR3 DNA reads as TGCGCCAGCAGCCCTTCTACTAGCGGGAGTTACGAGCAGTACTTC. Protein: CASSPSTSGSYEQYF. The entire variable domain, with the rest obtained from reference TRBV5-1 and TRBJ2-7, is as follows: KAGVTQTPRYLIKTRGQQVTLSCSPISGHRSVSWYQQTPGQGLQFLFEYFSETQRNKGNFPGRFSGRQFSNSRSEMNVSTLELGDSALYLCASSPSTSGSYEQYFGPGTRLTVT.

This clonotype was counted a few times. The chain couples TRBV5-5 to TRBJ2-6; possible D gene TRBD2, 5 bases. Trimming shortened V by 3 bases and J by 1 base, and 17 bases separated the two germline ends. Germline lookup yields CDR1 SGHKS and CDR2 YYEKEE (reference sequence). The CDR3 totals 18 residues. The CDR3 loop is CASSSPPGKISGANVLTF. The CDR3 region has the DNA TGTGCCAGCAGCTCCCCCCCGGGGAAAATTTCTGGGGCCAACGTCCTGACTTTC.

The chain links TRBV7-2 to TRBJ1-5; D is ambiguous. Germline CDR1 reads SGHTA; CDR2 reads FQGNSA. V dropped 9 bases and J dropped 0 bases, with 15 bases sitting between them. The CDR3 has 15 residues. CDR3 coding DNA: TGTGCCAGAAGCACCAGCTCATTTAGCAATCAGCCCCAGCATTTT. Protein product: CARSTSSFSNQPQHF.

At least ten counts were recorded for this clonotype. This chain uses TRBV7-2 with TRBJ1-1; possibly TRBD1 for D (5 bases). Germline assignment: CDR1 SGHTA and CDR2 FQGNSA. V was trimmed by 5 bases and J by 10 bases, leaving 17 bases between them. The CDR3 runs to 13 residues. CDR3 loop: CASSRPGTLAAFF. The CDR3 region has the DNA TGTGCCAGCAGCCGACCCGGGACCCTTGCAGCTTTCTTT.

This clonotype was observed a handful of times. The rearrangement uses TRBV12-3 or TRBV12-4 and TRBJ1-1, with D unresolved. This CDR3 region has 14 residues. V was trimmed by 1 base and J by 6 bases, leaving 12 bases between them. The CDR3 here is CASSLGTPRAEAFF. CDR3 DNA: TGTGCCAGCAGTTTAGGGACTCCAAGGGCTGAAGCTTTCTTT.

This clonotype has only a few counts. V and J are TRBV5-6 and TRBJ1-2, with D possibly matching TRBD1 (5 bases). This CDR3 spans 14 amino acids. Trimming stripped 0 bases from V and 7 bases from J, with 13 bases between. The germline gives CDR1 SGHDT, CDR2 YYEEEE. The CDR3 nucleotides are TGTGCCAGCAGCTTGGCCGCTCAGGGAGGTGGCTACACCTTC. Translation gives CASSLAAQGGGYTF.

The chain has TRBV19 and TRBJ2-7, with D hard to call. Between the trimmed V and J ends, which lost 2 bases and 2 bases, there was a span of 16 bases. The CDR3 spans 16 residues. Germline V gene lookup returns CDR1 LNHDA and CDR2 SQIVND (reference sequence). In DNA form, the CDR3 reads TGTGCCAGTAGTATAAAATCGCTCCACTACCCCTACGAGCAGTACTTC. Translating it yields CASSIKSLHYPYEQYF. Full variable domain (remainder filled in from reference TRBV19 and TRBJ2-7): DGGITQSPKYLFRKEGQNVTLSCEQNLNHDAMYWYRQDPGQGLRLIYYSQIVNDFQKGDIAEGYSVSREKKESFPLTVTSAQKNPTAFYLCASSIKSLHYPYEQYFGPGTRLTVT.

This clonotype was seen repeatedly, ten times or more. The rearrangement joins TRBV5-5 to TRBJ2-1; 11 positions match TRBD2. This CDR3 is built from 19 residues. From germline, CDR1 is SGHKS and CDR2 YYEKEE (reference sequence). J lost 1 base, V lost 0 bases, and 9 bases had no gene match. CDR3 coding DNA: TGTGCCAGCAGCTTGGAACTAGCGGGGGCCCCTGGTTCCTACAATGAGCAGTTCTTC. Translating it yields CASSLELAGAPGSYNEQFF. The variable domain in full, completed from reference TRBV5-5 and TRBJ2-1, reads DAGVTQSPTHLIKTRGQQVTLRCSPISGHKSVSWYQQVLGQGPQFIFQYYEKEERGRGNFPDRFSARQFPNYSSELNVNALLLGDSALYLCASSLELAGAPGSYNEQFFGPGTRLTVL.